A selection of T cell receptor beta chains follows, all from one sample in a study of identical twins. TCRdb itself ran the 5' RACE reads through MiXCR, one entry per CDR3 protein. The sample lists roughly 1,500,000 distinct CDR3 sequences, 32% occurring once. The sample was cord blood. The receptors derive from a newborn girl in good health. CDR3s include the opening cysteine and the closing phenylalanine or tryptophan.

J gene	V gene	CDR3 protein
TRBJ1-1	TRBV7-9	CASSPTHLQGNTEAFF
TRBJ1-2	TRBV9	CASSASSTGGYGYTF
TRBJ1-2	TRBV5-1	CASSWTIRQGFGYTF
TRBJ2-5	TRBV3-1	CASSLPQWGGNNQETQYF
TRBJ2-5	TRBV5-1	CASTQQVPTSGNEQYF
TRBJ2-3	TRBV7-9	CASSSTLTIEGMGTDTQYF
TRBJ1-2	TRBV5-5	CASSLALGERYTF
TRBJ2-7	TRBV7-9	CASSFPGQGVSYEQYF
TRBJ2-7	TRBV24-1	CATSDPRQGSNEQYF
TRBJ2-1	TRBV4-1	CASSQDRDFLGYNEQFF
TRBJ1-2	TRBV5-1	CASSTQTGVDGYTF
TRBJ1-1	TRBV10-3	CAISDPGGNWGTEAFF
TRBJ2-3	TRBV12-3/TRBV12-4	CASSLVGRRLAGGRSDTQYF
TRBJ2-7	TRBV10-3	CAISESGGQYF
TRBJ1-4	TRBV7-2	CASGNPGRSEKLFF
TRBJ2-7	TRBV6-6	CASSPNYYEQYF
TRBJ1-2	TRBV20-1	CSARDPGQGAGYTF
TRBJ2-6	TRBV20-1	CSAFPINRFFTSGANVLTF
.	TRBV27	CASSLDSSYNEQYF
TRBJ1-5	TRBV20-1	CSAQGRGQPQHF
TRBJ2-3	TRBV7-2	CASSLGVGGGTQYF
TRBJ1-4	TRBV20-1	CSARARTGNEKLFF
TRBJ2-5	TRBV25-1	CASSDPRLAEGQETQYF
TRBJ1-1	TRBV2	CASTPPPAALNTEAFF
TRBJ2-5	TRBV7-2	CASSLVGGPETQYF
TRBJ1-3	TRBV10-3	CAISGTGGNTIYF
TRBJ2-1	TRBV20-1	CSARLAGDQAYNEQFF
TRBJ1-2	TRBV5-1	CACSFPDPNYGYTF
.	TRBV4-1	CASSQGPLRSSYNEQYF
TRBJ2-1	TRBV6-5	CASSSTGTNEQFF
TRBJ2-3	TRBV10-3	CAISERGTSVDTQYF
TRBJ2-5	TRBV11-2	CASSYTRTSGSQETQYF
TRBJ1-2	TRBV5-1	CASTAHPDNYGYTF
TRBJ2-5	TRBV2	CASREGPYNEQYF
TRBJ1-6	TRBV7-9	CASSSWTDGSPLHF